This paragraph reports one T cell receptor (beta chain). This sample is part of a study of blood T cell repertoires in COVID-19. Whole-study context: From the United States, Italy and Spain came samples of acute and convalescent COVID-19. The cDNA or gDNA used as material had been derived from T cells, B-cell-depleted T cells, or PBMCs.

Study processing details: Estimation of nucleated cell counts was performed using reference gene primer amplification. The method was immunoSEQ multiplex PCR; TCRdb's version includes in-frame clones alone and lacks a portion of them. V, J and clone size were drawn from that table, and D and trimming were deduced from the DNA. The repertoire holds about 210,000 clones, with approximately 90% as singletons. V was pared by 0 bases and J by 10 bases, with 9 bases between. The CDR3 is 12 amino acids. The chain employs TRBV23-1 and TRBJ1-1; no clear D. TRBV23-1 counts as an open reading frame of uncertain function. The TCR originated in a man aged 25 to 40 with acute or convalescent COVID-19. Sequencing was done on a sample of peripheral blood. Here the CDR3 reads CASSQSGVTAFF. As DNA, the CDR3 is TGCGCCAGCAGTCAATCGGGAGTGACAGCTTTCTTT.